A single sample is the source of the 9 T cell receptor beta chains below, sequenced in a study of T cells in Graves' hyperthyroidism and ophthalmopathy. From RNA transcripts, TCR beta CDR3 regions were amplified. When the TCR CDR3 underwent first-round RT-PCR, the HTBI primer set was used. TCRdb re-analysed the multiplex PCR reads in MiXCR, keeping a single row per CDR3 protein. Of 490,000 or so distinct CDR3 sequences listed, around a fifth are singletons. The sample taken for sequencing was blood. These receptors came from a woman between 65 and 79 years old with Graves' ophthalmopathy.

This clonotype turned up a few times. The chain links TRBV27 to TRBJ2-5; 10 bases match TRBD2. After removal of 3 bases from V and 5 bases from J, the junction contained 6 bases not matched to a gene. Looked up from germline, CDR1 is MNHEY and CDR2 is SMNVEV (reference sequence). CDR3 length: 15 amino acids. The CDR3 region has the DNA TGTGCCAGCAGTTTCTCTAGCGGGAGCTGGGAGACCCAGTACTTC. Residues: CASSFSSGSWETQYF.

This clonotype has a handful of counts. An end of the junction differs from the germline gene, which may be a read error. V and J are TRBV2 and TRBJ1-2; D not resolved. The germline CDR1 and CDR2 sequences are SNHLY and FYNNEI. The length of the CDR3 is 15 residues. The CDR3 sequence: CASSERGFANYSYTF. The DNA of the CDR3 is TGTGCCAGCAGTGAACGAGGGTTTGCCAACTATAGCTACACCTTC. Supplemented by reference TRBV2 and TRBJ1-2, the full variable domain reads EPEVTQTPSHQVTQMGQEVILRCVPISNHLYFYWYRQILGQKVEFLVSFYNNEISEKSEIFDDQFSVERPDGSNFTLKIRSTKLEDSAMYFCASSERGFANYSYTFGSGTRLTVV.

About this clonotype itself: The junction differs from germline at one of its ends, possibly a read error. This chain links TRBV19 with TRBJ2-3; 10 nucleotides agree with TRBD2. Germline V CDR1 and CDR2: LNHDA, SQIVND (reference sequence). The CDR3 length is 15 residues. CDR3 residues: CTSSESGRAADTQYF. The CDR3 coding sequence is TGTACCAGTAGTGAGAGCGGGAGGGCCGCAGATACGCAGTATTTT.

This clonotype was detected a few times. The chain uses TRBV10-3 and TRBJ1-6; TRBD1 might be the D (5 bases). V gave up 11 bases and J gave up 6 bases, with 17 bases separating them. The CDR3 is 14 amino acids. From germline, CDR1 is ENHRY and CDR2 SYGVKD. The CDR3 nucleotides read TGTGCCGTCCGGGGCCTAGGCGGTAATTCACCCCTCCACTTT. It is translated as CAVRGLGGNSPLHF.

This rearrangement joins TRBV28 to TRBJ1-2; no reliable D call. The CDR3 spans 11 residues. Trimming stripped 6 bases from V and 7 bases from J, with 9 bases between. Germline values: CDR1 MDHEN, CDR2 SYDVKM. The CDR3 region is CASRNPLGYTF. CDR3 sequence (DNA): TGTGCCAGCAGAAACCCGCTTGGCTACACCTTC.

The chain couples TRBV6-5 to TRBJ1-2; 10 positions agree with TRBD1. The J segment lost 2 bases and the V segment lost 1 base, leaving 7 bases of the junction unmatched. Germline CDR1 reads MNHEY; CDR2 reads SVGAGI. The CDR3 spans 17 residues. The CDR3 region has the DNA TGTGCCAGCAGTTACTTCGCCCCGGGACAGGGGAACTATGGCTACACCTTC. This translates into CASSYFAPGQGNYGYTF.

The sample holds many counts of this clonotype. The J gene is TRBJ2-1, the V gene TRBV7-2; a weak D match, TRBD2 (6 bases). V lost 4 bases and J lost 8, with 12 bases in between. Germline V gene lookup returns CDR1 SGHTA and CDR2 FQGNSA. This CDR3 comprises 13 residues. This CDR3 is CASSSTSMDEQFF. As DNA, the CDR3 is TGTGCCAGCAGCTCGACTAGTATGGATGAGCAGTTCTTC.

The chain uses TRBV28 and TRBJ2-1, with 7 bases lining up with TRBD1. The CDR3 runs 18 residues. CDR1 is MDHEN and CDR2 is SYDVKM in the germline V gene. Germline trimming cut 2 bases from V and 7 bases from J; bases unmatched to any gene: 17. This CDR3 reads CASSLNAYLGQPRNEQFF. The CDR3 DNA is TGTGCCAGCAGTTTAAATGCGTATTTGGGACAGCCTCGAAATGAGCAGTTCTTC.

This clonotype was recorded a few times. The J gene is TRBJ2-2, the V gene TRBV3-1; D remains ambiguous. Trimming shortened V by 1 base and J by 2 bases, and 8 bases separated the two germline ends. The CDR3 runs to 15 residues. The germline gives CDR1 LGHDT, CDR2 YNNKEL (reference sequence). CDR3 in amino acids: CASSQADPNTGELFF. The CDR3 bases are TGTGCCAGCAGCCAAGCAGATCCAAACACCGGGGAGCTGTTTTTT.